This record concerns one T cell receptor beta chain sequence. This clone's antigen is unknown. No much larger clonotype is one base removed from it; base qualities were not supplied. The CDR3 regions of human TCRbeta chains were analyzed by immunosequencing. Concerning the study's data processing: TCRs in the repertoires were matched against a reference library of SARS-CoV-2-specific TCRs that had been generated with the MIRA antigen-specificity platform. Breadth was defined as the fraction of unique TCRs that were SARS-CoV-2-associated, and depth was defined as the fraction of total T cells that were SARS-CoV-2-associated. Using the MIRA data, each spike-specific TCR was mapped to the spike region that the TCR reacts to and placed in a CD4 or CD8 class. Log10-transformed breadth and depth values were compared by one-way ANOVA with Sidak's multiple comparisons tests. Entries here come from immuneACCESS through TCRdb and include only in-frame sequences with V and J called. Some clones fail to appear in such tables; in the studies checked, an unresolved V gene covers under half of the shortfall, and the cause of the remainder is unknown. V and J calls and clone size follow that table, whereas D and trimming were derived from the DNA. This sample comprises some 85,000 clones, roughly nine tenths of them detected only once. The top ten constitute more than 6.5% of the sample.

This record belongs to a study of T cell responses to AZD1222 COVID-19 vaccine (dated by TCRdb to the early 2020s). With respect to the entire study: Because spike-specific TCR depth and breadth did not differ between the two schedules, AZD1222 recipients who got a second dose at roughly 4 weeks were pooled with those who got a second dose at roughly 12 weeks. A total of around 240 trial participants underwent TCR sequencing, of whom roughly 210 had received two doses of AZD1222 and around 25 had received two doses of the MenACWY control vaccine. Enrollment into the trials was organized by age into subgroups of 18-55, 56-69 and 70-plus years, and those subgroups contained approximately 160, 26 and 62 TCR-sequenced participants, respectively.

Results the study describes overall, beyond this receptor: Participants were mostly white British, with more females than males. The authors suggested clonal diversity may have been underestimated. The 56-69-year group was small, and its depth increase did not reach significance, likely because of low power. Conclusions about previously exposed vaccinees are limited because only six or seven AZD1222 recipients were SARS-CoV-2 seropositive at baseline. After two AZD1222 doses, spike-specific TCR breadth and depth were significantly higher than at day 0 and than in MenACWY recipients. Because no day 14 peak-response samples were available, repertoires were characterized only after the peak T cell response. Vaccine-associated CD4 TCRs spanned the whole spike protein, with dominant responses in regions 160-218 and 743-854. Reportedly, close to half of the unique spike-specific TCRs recognized epitopes lying outside the regions that are mutated in the B.1.351 and B.1.1.7 variants.

The meaning of the sample's time point label: baseline before first vaccination. Vaccinee samples were obtained from the UK trials COV001 and COV002, which included a single-blind randomized controlled phase 2/3 trial of AZD1222 (ChAdOx1 nCoV-19) in healthy adults. For TCRbeta chain sequencing, PBMC samples were collected from trial participants at day 0 and at day 28 after the second dose. V lost 6 bases and J lost 4 bases; the stretch between them is 18 bases long. The CDR3 spans 16 residues, from the cysteine through the phenylalanine. Kept here is only the CDR3 DNA, which spans 48 bases and is read in frame from base 1. The germline V gene supplies CDR1 SNHLY and CDR2 FYNNEI.

The receptor comes from an adult in good health. The receptor chain draws on TRBV2 and TRBJ2-2, with the D gene possibly TRBD1 or TRBD2, each one fitting 7 bases. The material sequenced was peripheral blood, taken on day 0 of AZD1222 vaccination. Read as DNA, the sequence is TGTGCCAGCAGGGGCCAGGGGGGGAGCACCACCGGGGAGCTGTTTTTT. Its amino acids are CASRGQGGSTTGELFF.